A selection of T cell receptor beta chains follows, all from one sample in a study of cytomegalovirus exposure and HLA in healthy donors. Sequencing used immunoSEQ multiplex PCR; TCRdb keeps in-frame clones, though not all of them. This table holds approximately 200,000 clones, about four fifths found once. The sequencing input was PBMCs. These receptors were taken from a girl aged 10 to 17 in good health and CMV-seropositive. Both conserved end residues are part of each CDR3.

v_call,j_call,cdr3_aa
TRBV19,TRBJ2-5,CASSIRLAGSQETQYF
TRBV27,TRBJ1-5,CASRDSPNQPQHF
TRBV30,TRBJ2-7,CAWNLAGGPNEQYF
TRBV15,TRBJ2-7,CATSRARTELYEQYF
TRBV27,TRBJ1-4,CASSNAATGKGEKLFF
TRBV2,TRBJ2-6,CASSEAPGTGGRLTF
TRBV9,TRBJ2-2,CASSVRGENTGELFF
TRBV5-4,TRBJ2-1,CASSLYGGGINEQFF
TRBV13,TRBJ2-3,CASIYGRDFPGTDTQYF
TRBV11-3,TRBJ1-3,CASSPMVGQPSGNTIYF
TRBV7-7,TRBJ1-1,CASSFYPGGIPEAFF
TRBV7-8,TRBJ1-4,CASSSGQLATNEKLFF
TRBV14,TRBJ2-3,CASSQETGTDTQYF
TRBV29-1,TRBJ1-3,CSVSQGFLEDTIYF